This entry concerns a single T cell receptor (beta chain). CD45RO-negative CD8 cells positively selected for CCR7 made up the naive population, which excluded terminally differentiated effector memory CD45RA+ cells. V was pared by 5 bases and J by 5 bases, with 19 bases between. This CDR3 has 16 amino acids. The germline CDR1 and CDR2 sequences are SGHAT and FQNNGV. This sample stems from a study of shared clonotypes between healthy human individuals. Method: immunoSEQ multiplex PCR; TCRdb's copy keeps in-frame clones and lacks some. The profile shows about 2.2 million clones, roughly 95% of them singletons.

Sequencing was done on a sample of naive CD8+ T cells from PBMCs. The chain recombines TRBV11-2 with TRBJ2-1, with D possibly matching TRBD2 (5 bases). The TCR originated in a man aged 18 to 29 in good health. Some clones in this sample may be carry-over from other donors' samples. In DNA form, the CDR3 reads TGTGCCAGCAGCAATAGCCTAGCAAGTGGAGACAATGAGCAGTTCTTC. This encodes CASSNSLASGDNEQFF. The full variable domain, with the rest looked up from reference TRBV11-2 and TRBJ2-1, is EAGVAQSPRYKIIEKRQSVAFWCNPISGHATLYWYQQILGQGPKLLIQFQNNGVVDDSQLPKDRFSAERLKGVDSTLKIQPAKLEDSAVYLCASSNSLASGDNEQFFGPGTRLTVL.